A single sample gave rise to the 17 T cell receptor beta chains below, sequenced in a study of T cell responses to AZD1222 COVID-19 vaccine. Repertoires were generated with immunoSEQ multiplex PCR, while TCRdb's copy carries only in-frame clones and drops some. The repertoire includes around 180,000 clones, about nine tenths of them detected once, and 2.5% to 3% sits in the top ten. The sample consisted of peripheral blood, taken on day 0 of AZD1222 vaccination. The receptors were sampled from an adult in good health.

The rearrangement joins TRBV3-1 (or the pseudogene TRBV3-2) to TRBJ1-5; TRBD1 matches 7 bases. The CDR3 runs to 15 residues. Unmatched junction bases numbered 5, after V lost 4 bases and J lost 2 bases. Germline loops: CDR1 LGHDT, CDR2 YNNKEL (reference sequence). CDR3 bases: TGTGCCAGCAGCCGCCACAGGGGTGGCAATCAGCCCCAGCATTTT. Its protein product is CASSRHRGGNQPQHF.

The CDR3 region is CASSAGEGKGRNNQPQHF. The CDR3, as DNA: TGTGCCAGCAGCGCAGGGGAGGGGAAGGGTAGAAACAATCAGCCCCAGCATTTT. The V call is TRBV21-1, the J call TRBJ1-5. TRBV21-1 is listed as a pseudogene. CDR3 length equals 18 residues.

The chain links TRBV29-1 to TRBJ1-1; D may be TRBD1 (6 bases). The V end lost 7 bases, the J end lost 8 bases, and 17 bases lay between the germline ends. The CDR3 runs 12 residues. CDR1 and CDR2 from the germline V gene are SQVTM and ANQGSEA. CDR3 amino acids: CSAYTGSSEAFF. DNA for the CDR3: TGCAGCGCCTATACAGGGTCCAGCGAAGCTTTCTTT.

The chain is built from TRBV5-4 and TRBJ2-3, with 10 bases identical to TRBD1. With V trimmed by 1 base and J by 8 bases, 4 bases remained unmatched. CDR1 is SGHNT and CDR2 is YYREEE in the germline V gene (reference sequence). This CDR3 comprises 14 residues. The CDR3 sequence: CASSLWDRGRTQYF. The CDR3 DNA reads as TGTGCCAGCAGCTTGTGGGACAGGGGACGTACGCAGTATTTT. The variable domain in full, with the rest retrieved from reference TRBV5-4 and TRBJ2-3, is ETGVTQSPTHLIKTRGQQVTLRCSSQSGHNTVSWYQQALGQGPQFIFQYYREEENGRGNFPPRFSGLQFPNYSSELNVNALELDDSALYLCASSLWDRGRTQYFGPGTRLTVL.

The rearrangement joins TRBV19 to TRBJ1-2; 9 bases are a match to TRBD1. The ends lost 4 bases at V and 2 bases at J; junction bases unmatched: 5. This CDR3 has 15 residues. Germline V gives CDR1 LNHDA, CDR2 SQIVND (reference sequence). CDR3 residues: CASSTPGQGNYGYTF. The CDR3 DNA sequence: TGTGCCAGTAGTACGCCTGGACAGGGGAACTATGGCTACACCTTC. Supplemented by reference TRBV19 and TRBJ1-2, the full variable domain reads DGGITQSPKYLFRKEGQNVTLSCEQNLNHDAMYWYRQDPGQGLRLIYYSQIVNDFQKGDIAEGYSVSREKKESFPLTVTSAQKNPTAFYLCASSTPGQGNYGYTFGSGTRLTVV.

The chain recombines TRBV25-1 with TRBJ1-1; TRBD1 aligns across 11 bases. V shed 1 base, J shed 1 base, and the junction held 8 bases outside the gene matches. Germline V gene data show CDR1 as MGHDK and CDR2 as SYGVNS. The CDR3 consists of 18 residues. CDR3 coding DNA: TGTGCCAGCAGTGAATTCGGACAGGGGGCAGGTAGGAACACTGAAGCTTTCTTT. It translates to CASSEFGQGAGRNTEAFF. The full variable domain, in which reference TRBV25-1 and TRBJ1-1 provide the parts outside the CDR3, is EADIYQTPRYLVIGTGKKITLECSQTMGHDKMYWYQQDPGMELHLIHYSYGVNSTEKGDLSSESTVSRIRTEHFPLTLESARPSHTSQYLCASSEFGQGAGRNTEAFFGQGTRLTVV.

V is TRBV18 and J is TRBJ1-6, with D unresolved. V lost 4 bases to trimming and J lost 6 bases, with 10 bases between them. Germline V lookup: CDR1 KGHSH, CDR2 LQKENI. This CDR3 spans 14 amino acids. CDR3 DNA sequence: TGTGCCAGCTCACAAGCTGCTGGTAATTCACCCCTCCACTTT. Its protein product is CASSQAAGNSPLHF.

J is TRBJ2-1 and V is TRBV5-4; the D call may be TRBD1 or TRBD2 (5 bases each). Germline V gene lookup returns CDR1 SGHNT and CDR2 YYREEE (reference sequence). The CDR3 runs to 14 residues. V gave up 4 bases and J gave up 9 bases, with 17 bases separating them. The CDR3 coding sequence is TGTGCCAGCAGCACGGGGCAGGGAGTTGGTGAGCAGTTCTTC. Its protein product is CASSTGQGVGEQFF.

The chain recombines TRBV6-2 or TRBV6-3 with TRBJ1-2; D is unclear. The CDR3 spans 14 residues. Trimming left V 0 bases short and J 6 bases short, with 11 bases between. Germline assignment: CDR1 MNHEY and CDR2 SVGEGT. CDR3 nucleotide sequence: TGTGCCAGCAGTTACTCCAGGCAGCACCATGGCTACACCTTC. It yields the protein CASSYSRQHHGYTF.

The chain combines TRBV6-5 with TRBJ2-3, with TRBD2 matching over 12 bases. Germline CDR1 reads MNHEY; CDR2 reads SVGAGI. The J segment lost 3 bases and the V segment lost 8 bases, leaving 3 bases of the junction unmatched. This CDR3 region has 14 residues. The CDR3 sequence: CASQTSGGTDTQYF. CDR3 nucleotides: TGTGCCAGCCAGACTAGCGGGGGAACAGATACGCAGTATTTT.

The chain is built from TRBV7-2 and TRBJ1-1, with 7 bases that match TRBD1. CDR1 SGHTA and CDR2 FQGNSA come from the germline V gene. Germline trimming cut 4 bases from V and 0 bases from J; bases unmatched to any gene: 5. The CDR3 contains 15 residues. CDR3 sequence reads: CASSSGTGVNTEAFF. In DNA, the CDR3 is TGTGCCAGCAGCTCCGGAACAGGGGTGAACACTGAAGCTTTCTTT.

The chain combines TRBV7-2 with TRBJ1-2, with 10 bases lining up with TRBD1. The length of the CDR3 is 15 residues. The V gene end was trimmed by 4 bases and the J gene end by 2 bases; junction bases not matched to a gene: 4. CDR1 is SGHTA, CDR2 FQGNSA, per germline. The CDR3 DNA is TGTGCCAGCAGCTCTCGACAGGGGGCGAACTATGGCTACACCTTC. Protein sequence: CASSSRQGANYGYTF.

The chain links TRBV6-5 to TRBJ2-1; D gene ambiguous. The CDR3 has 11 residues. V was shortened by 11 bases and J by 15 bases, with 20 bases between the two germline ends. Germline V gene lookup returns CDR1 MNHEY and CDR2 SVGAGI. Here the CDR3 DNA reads TGTGCCGTCTCGGCGCCGAAAGATCTGTTCTTC. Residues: CAVSAPKDLFF.

CDR3: CASSETSAGIYEQYF. The CDR3 DNA reads as TGTGCCAGCAGTGAAACTAGCGCGGGCATCTACGAGCAGTACTTC. This rearrangement joins TRBV6-1 to TRBJ2-7, with TRBD2 matching 7 bases. This CDR3 is 15 amino acids long. With 2 bases clipped from V and 3 bases from J, the junction kept 7 bases outside the gene matches. The germline CDR1 and CDR2 sequences are MNHNS and SASEGT.

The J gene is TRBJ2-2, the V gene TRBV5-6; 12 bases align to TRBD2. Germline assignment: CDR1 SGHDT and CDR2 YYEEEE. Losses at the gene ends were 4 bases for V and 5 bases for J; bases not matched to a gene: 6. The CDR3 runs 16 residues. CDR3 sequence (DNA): TGTGCCAGCAGCACGGGGACTAGCGGGTTTACCGGGGAGCTGTTTTTT. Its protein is CASSTGTSGFTGELFF. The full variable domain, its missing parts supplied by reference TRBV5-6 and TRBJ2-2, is DAGVTQSPTHLIKTRGQQVTLRCSPKSGHDTVSWYQQALGQGPQFIFQYYEEEERQRGNFPDRFSGHQFPNYSSELNVNALLLGDSALYLCASSTGTSGFTGELFFGEGSRLTVL.

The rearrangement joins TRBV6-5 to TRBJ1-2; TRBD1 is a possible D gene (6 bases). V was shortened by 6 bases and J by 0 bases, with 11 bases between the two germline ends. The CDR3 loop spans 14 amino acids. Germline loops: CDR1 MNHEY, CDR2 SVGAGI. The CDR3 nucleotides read TGTGCCAGCAGAGGGGGAAGCTCTAACTATGGCTACACCTTC. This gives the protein CASRGGSSNYGYTF.

The CDR3, as DNA: TGTGCCAGTAGTATAACCAGGGACGCTAATGAAAAACTGTTTTTT. It specifies CASSITRDANEKLFF. The chain links TRBV19 to TRBJ1-4, with D maybe TRBD1 (5 bases). Per germline, CDR1 LNHDA and CDR2 SQIVND (reference sequence). Trimming cost V 2 bases and J 3 bases, with 10 bases left between them. The CDR3 sequence is 15 residues long.